This T cell receptor (beta chain) was profiled in a study of T cells in Graves' hyperthyroidism and ophthalmopathy. The study's findings and limits: From stable hyperthyroidism, ophthalmopathy was set apart by a 13 V-J model. Among clonotypes expanded in thyroid above 0.001, most were also found in blood.

PBMCs were obtained from 10 ml fresh peripheral blood. There were TCR beta CDR3 regions amplified from RNA transcripts. A first-round RT-PCR of the TCR CDR3 used the HTBI primer set. TCRdb re-called the multiplex PCR reads through MiXCR, storing one row per CDR3 protein. The sample carries 250,000 to 300,000 distinct CDR3 sequences, approximately 18% recorded once. The sample holds many counts of this clonotype. The antigen is undetermined. Sequenced material: blood. The sequence derives from a middle-aged man with Graves' ophthalmopathy.

The CDR3 is CASSPTLAGGVAAGELFF. Written as DNA, the CDR3 is TGTGCCAGCAGCCCGACCCTAGCGGGAGGGGTTGCCGCCGGGGAGCTGTTTTTT. The rearrangement links TRBV7-3 to TRBJ2-2, with 12 bases lining up with TRBD2. The CDR3 consists of 18 residues. Germline CDR1 reads SGHTA; CDR2 reads FQGTGA. Trimming cost V 5 bases and J 6 bases; bases outside gene matches: 13. Looking up the rest from reference TRBV7-3 and TRBJ2-2 gives the full variable domain: GAGVSQTPSNKVTEKGKYVELRCDPISGHTALYWYRQSLGQGPEFLIYFQGTGAADDSGLPNDRFFAVRPEGSVSTLKIQRTERGDSAVYLCASSPTLAGGVAAGELFFGEGSRLTVL.